The 21 T cell receptor beta chains given below trace back to one sample, sequenced in a study of T cell responses to AZD1222 COVID-19 vaccine. Generated by immunoSEQ multiplex PCR, the TCRdb table keeps only in-frame clones and is missing some. The sample lists about 92,000 clones, roughly 93% occurring once. The sequencing used peripheral blood, collected on day 0 of AZD1222 vaccination. These receptors all stem from an adult in good health.

The chain joins TRBV15 to TRBJ2-1, with D unresolved. V was trimmed by 0 bases and J by 4 bases, leaving 4 bases between them. Germline CDR1 and CDR2: LNHNV and YYDKDF (reference sequence). The CDR3 is made up of 13 amino acids. The DNA for the CDR3 is TGTGCCACCAGCAGAGAAAAATACAATGAGCAGTTCTTC. Its translation: CATSREKYNEQFF.

V usage is TRBV2 and J usage is TRBJ2-2; D is unresolved. Germline lookup yields CDR1 SNHLY and CDR2 FYNNEI. This CDR3 has 15 residues. V gave up 4 bases and J gave up 0 bases, with 9 bases separating them. The CDR3 is CASSARLPNTGELFF. CDR3 bases: TGTGCCAGCAGTGCTAGGCTACCGAACACCGGGGAGCTGTTTTTT.

The chain links TRBV5-1 to TRBJ2-7, with a weak D call TRBD2 (6 bases). Germline V gives CDR1 SGHRS, CDR2 YFSETQ. The CDR3 extends over 13 amino acids. V was cut by 7 bases and J by 0 bases, with 11 bases left in between. The CDR3 DNA reads TGCGCCAGCGGGGGGAGCCTCTCCTACGAGCAGTACTTC. This translates into CASGGSLSYEQYF. Full variable domain (outside the CDR3, taken from reference TRBV5-1 and TRBJ2-7): KAGVTQTPRYLIKTRGQQVTLSCSPISGHRSVSWYQQTPGQGLQFLFEYFSETQRNKGNFPGRFSGRQFSNSRSEMNVSTLELGDSALYLCASGGSLSYEQYFGPGTRLTVT.

The rearrangement uses TRBV5-6 and TRBJ1-3, with D possibly TRBD1 on 6 matching bases. Germline CDR1 and CDR2: SGHDT and YYEEEE. The V end lost 3 bases, the J end lost 4 bases, and 11 bases lay between the germline ends. This CDR3 spans 14 amino acids. CDR3 in amino acids: CASSWRGRGNTIYF. The CDR3, as DNA: TGTGCCAGCAGCTGGAGGGGGAGGGGAAACACCATATATTTT.

This chain links TRBV2 with TRBJ1-2; 10 bases align to TRBD1. The CDR3 sequence is 14 residues long. V lost 6 bases and J lost 7; bases outside the gene matches: 8. Germline CDR1 reads SNHLY; CDR2 reads FYNNEI. The CDR3 protein is CASRRDRGEVGYTF. CDR3 nucleotides: TGTGCCAGCAGAAGGGACAGGGGAGAGGTTGGCTACACCTTC.

V gene TRBV3-1 (or the pseudogene TRBV3-2) combines with J gene TRBJ1-5; D gene unclear. Germline-derived CDR1 and CDR2 are LGHDT and YNNKEL (reference sequence). Trimming took off 0 bases at V and 5 bases at J, with 5 bases between the two ends. The CDR3 is 13 amino acids. The CDR3 region is CASSQDDDQPQHF. CDR3 DNA sequence: TGTGCCAGCAGCCAAGATGATGATCAGCCCCAGCATTTT.

The chain recombines TRBV19 with TRBJ1-5; D unresolved. The CDR3 covers 13 residues. The germline gives CDR1 LNHDA, CDR2 SQIVND (reference sequence). V lost 3 bases, J lost 11 bases, and 14 bases lay in between. CDR3 region: CASSMQREGTQHF. The CDR3 nucleotides are TGTGCCAGTAGTATGCAACGCGAGGGAACCCAGCATTTT.

This clone was seen a few times. The chain uses TRBV10-3 and TRBJ2-7; tentative D call: TRBD1 (6 bases). The germline V gene encodes CDR1 ENHRY and CDR2 SYGVKD. The CDR3 consists of 15 residues. V gave up 4 bases and J gave up 2 bases, with 15 bases separating them. CDR3 residues: CAISGQQGSPYEQYF. The CDR3 DNA is TGTGCCATCAGTGGACAACAGGGTTCTCCCTACGAGCAGTACTTC.

V and J are TRBV30 and TRBJ1-1; D is ambiguous. The CDR3 has 11 amino acids. CDR1 is GTSNPN and CDR2 is SVGIG in the germline V gene (reference sequence). Trimming removed 5 bases at V and 0 bases at J, with 4 bases between. CDR3 in DNA: TGTGCCTGGTGTCTGAACACTGAAGCTTTCTTT. Protein product: CAWCLNTEAFF.

This rearrangement joins TRBV21-1 to TRBJ2-1; the table's TRBD1 call for D was not verified on the DNA. TRBV21-1 is described as a pseudogene. This CDR3 comprises 18 residues. This CDR3 is CASSKGAGTGTPYNEQFF. The CDR3 DNA follows: TGTGCCAGCAGCAAAGGGGCGGGGACAGGGACCCCCTACAATGAGCAGTTCTTC.

The V gene is TRBV7-3, the J gene TRBJ1-1; D remains unclear. Trimming stripped 5 bases from V and 4 bases from J, with 11 bases between. Germline lookup yields CDR1 SGHTA and CDR2 FQGTGA. The CDR3 length is 13 residues. CDR3 bases: TGTGCCAGCAGCCCAGTCATCTCCACTGAAGCTTTCTTT. It specifies CASSPVISTEAFF.

The chain carries TRBV6-1 and TRBJ1-6, with 8 bases aligning to TRBD1. Germline assignment: CDR1 MNHNS and CDR2 SASEGT. J gave up 1 base and V 4 bases, and 6 bases lay outside the gene matches. The CDR3 covers 17 residues. This chain's CDR3 is CASSAGQGASYNSPLHF. For the CDR3, the DNA is TGTGCCAGCAGTGCCGGACAGGGTGCGTCCTATAATTCACCCCTCCACTTT.

Only a few counts were recorded for this clone. This chain uses TRBV5-1 with TRBJ2-5; D is uncertain. The CDR3 is made up of 11 amino acids. V lost 0 bases and J lost 3, with 0 bases in between. CDR1 is SGHRS, CDR2 YFSETQ, per germline. CDR3 DNA sequence: TGCGCCAGCAGCTTGGAAGAGACCCAGTACTTC. Its protein is CASSLEETQYF.

This clone was picked up a small number of times. The chain carries TRBV1 and TRBJ2-1; the D call in the table, TRBD2, was not verified against the DNA. TRBV1 is a pseudogene locus. The CDR3 loop spans 14 amino acids. In DNA, the CDR3 is TGCACCAGCAGCCCAAGGGTGAAGCAGCGGGAGCAGTTCTTC. Translating it yields CTSSPRVKQREQFF.

The rearrangement uses TRBV5-1 and TRBJ2-1; tentative D call: TRBD1 (6 bases). There are 14 residues in the CDR3. The germline V gene encodes CDR1 SGHRS and CDR2 YFSETQ. Trimming pared 0 bases from V and 9 bases from J, leaving 13 bases between. The CDR3: CASSLDRVYTEQFF. CDR3 DNA sequence: TGCGCCAGCAGCTTGGACAGGGTATATACTGAGCAGTTCTTC. The entire variable domain, with the rest obtained from reference TRBV5-1 and TRBJ2-1, is as follows: KAGVTQTPRYLIKTRGQQVTLSCSPISGHRSVSWYQQTPGQGLQFLFEYFSETQRNKGNFPGRFSGRQFSNSRSEMNVSTLELGDSALYLCASSLDRVYTEQFFGPGTRLTVL.

J is TRBJ2-7 and V is TRBV5-1; D gene unclear. Germline CDR1 reads SGHRS; CDR2 reads YFSETQ. The CDR3 sequence is 14 residues long. V was shortened by 1 base and J by 0 bases, with 8 bases between the two germline ends. The CDR3 DNA sequence: TGCGCCAGCAGCTTGTGGGCGAGCTCCTACGAGCAGTACTTC. Translated: CASSLWASSYEQYF.

This clone has a single count. The chain is built from TRBV4-1 and TRBJ2-3; 7 bases map to TRBD2. The CDR3 has 13 residues. Trimming at V came to 1 base and at J to 14 bases, leaving 9 bases not matched to a gene. Germline values: CDR1 MGHRA, CDR2 YSYEKL. The CDR3 DNA reads TGCGCCAGCAGCCAAGCGTTAAGCGGGGCCCGGTATTTT. It codes for CASSQALSGARYF.

The chain is built from TRBV5-1 and TRBJ1-1; tentative D call: TRBD1 (5 bases). The germline gives CDR1 SGHRS, CDR2 YFSETQ. CDR3 length equals 16 residues. Trimming cost V 4 bases and J 1 base, with 17 bases left between them. The CDR3 spells CASSQNPGRKNTEAFF. In DNA, the CDR3 is TGCGCCAGCAGCCAAAATCCGGGACGGAAGAACACTGAAGCTTTCTTT.

DNA for the CDR3: TGCGCCAGCAGCGACCCCACAAGGGGGGGTAAAACTAGCACAGATACGCAGTATTTT. Translating gives CASSDPTRGGKTSTDTQYF. The chain combines TRBV5-1 with TRBJ2-3, with D tentatively TRBD2 (7 bases). V was cut by 4 bases and J by 0 bases, with 24 bases left in between. This CDR3 is built from 19 residues. Per the germline V gene, CDR1 is SGHRS and CDR2 is YFSETQ.

The CDR3 DNA is TGTGCCAGCAGCTTAGTTGGCAGAAAAGAGACCCAGTACTTC. This translates into CASSLVGRKETQYF. This rearrangement joins TRBV7-2 to TRBJ2-5; D gene uncertain. Trimming shortened V by 1 base and J by 3 bases, and 9 bases separated the two germline ends. Germline CDR1 SGHTA, CDR2 FQGNSA. This CDR3 region has 14 residues.

The chain has TRBV7-3 and TRBJ1-1; D remains unclear. This CDR3 comprises 16 residues. Trimming left V 1 base short and J 5 bases short, with 17 bases between. CDR1 SGHTA and CDR2 FQGTGA come from the germline V gene. This chain's CDR3 is CASSLKVAGGLTEAFF. The DNA for the CDR3 is TGTGCCAGCAGCTTAAAAGTGGCGGGCGGATTGACTGAAGCTTTCTTT.